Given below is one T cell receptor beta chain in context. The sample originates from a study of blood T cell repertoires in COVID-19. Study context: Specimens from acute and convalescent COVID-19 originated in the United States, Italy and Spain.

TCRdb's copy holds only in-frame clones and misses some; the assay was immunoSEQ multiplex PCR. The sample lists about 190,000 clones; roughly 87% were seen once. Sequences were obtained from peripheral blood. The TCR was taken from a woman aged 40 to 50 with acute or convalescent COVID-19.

CDR3 in amino acids: CASSLEPRVNEQFF. DNA of the CDR3: TGTGCCAGCAGCTTAGAGCCGCGGGTCAATGAGCAGTTCTTC. The J gene is TRBJ2-1, the V gene TRBV7-9; perhaps TRBD2 as D (5 bases). V shed 1 base and J shed 6 bases, with 10 bases lying between them. CDR3 size: 14 residues. Germline CDR1 SEHNR, CDR2 FQNEAQ (reference sequence).